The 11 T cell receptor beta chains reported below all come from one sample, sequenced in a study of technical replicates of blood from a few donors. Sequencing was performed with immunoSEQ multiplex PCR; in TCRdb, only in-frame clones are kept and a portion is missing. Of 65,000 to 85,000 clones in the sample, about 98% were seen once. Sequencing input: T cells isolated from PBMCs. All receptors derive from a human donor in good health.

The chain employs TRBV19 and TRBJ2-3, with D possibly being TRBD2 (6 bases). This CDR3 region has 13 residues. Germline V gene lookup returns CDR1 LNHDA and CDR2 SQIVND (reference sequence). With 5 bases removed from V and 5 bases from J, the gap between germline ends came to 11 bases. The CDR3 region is CASSPEGGDTQYF. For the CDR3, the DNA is TGTGCCAGTAGTCCAGAGGGAGGAGATACGCAGTATTTT.

This CDR3 reads CASSEARFGGSAGVSDGYTF. The CDR3 DNA follows: TGTGCCAGCAGTGAAGCGCGCTTTGGGGGTTCGGCGGGGGTAAGCGATGGCTACACCTTC. The chain recombines TRBV6-1 with TRBJ1-2; TRBD1 is a possible D gene (5 bases). The germline V gene has CDR1 MNHNS and CDR2 SASEGT. The CDR3 has 20 amino acids. The germline V and J ends were trimmed by 0 bases and 6 bases, with 29 bases remaining between them.

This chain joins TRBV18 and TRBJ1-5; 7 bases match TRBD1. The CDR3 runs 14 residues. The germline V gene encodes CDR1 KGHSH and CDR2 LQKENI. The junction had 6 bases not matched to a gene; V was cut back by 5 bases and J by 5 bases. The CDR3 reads CASSFDREYQPQHF. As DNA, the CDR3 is TGTGCCAGCTCATTCGACAGGGAGTATCAGCCCCAGCATTTT.

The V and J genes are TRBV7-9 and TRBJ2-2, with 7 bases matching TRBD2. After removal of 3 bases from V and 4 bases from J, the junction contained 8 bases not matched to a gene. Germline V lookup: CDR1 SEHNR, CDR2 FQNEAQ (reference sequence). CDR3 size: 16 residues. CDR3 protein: CASSFSLAAVTGELFF. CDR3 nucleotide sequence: TGTGCCAGCAGCTTCAGTCTAGCGGCAGTCACCGGGGAGCTGTTTTTT.

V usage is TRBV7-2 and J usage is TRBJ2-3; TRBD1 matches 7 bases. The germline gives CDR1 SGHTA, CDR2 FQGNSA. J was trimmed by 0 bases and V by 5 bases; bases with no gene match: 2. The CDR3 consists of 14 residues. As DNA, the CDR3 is TGTGCCAGCAGCCCGACAGGGAGCACAGATACGCAGTATTTT. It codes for CASSPTGSTDTQYF.

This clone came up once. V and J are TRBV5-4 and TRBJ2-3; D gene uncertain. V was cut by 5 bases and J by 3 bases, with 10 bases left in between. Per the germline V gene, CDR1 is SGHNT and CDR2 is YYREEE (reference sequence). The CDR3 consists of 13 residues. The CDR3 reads CASSRERTDTQYF. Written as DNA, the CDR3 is TGTGCCAGCAGTCGCGAGAGGACAGATACGCAGTATTTT. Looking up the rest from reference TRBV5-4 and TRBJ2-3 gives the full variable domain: ETGVTQSPTHLIKTRGQQVTLRCSSQSGHNTVSWYQQALGQGPQFIFQYYREEENGRGNFPPRFSGLQFPNYSSELNVNALELDDSALYLCASSRERTDTQYFGPGTRLTVL.

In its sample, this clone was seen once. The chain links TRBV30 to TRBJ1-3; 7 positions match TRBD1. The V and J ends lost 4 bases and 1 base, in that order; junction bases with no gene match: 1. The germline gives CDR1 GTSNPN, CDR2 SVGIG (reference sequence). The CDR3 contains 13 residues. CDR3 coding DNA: TGTGCCTGGACACAGGGGTCTGGAAACACCATATATTTT. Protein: CAWTQGSGNTIYF.

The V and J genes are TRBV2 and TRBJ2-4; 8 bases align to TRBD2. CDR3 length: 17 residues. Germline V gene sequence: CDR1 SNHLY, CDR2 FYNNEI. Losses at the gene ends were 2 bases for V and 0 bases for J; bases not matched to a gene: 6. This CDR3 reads CASSERASGLAKNIQYF. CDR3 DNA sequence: TGTGCCAGCAGTGAAAGGGCTAGCGGGCTAGCCAAAAACATTCAGTACTTC. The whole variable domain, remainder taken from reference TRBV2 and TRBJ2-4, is EPEVTQTPSHQVTQMGQEVILRCVPISNHLYFYWYRQILGQKVEFLVSFYNNEISEKSEIFDDQFSVERPDGSNFTLKIRSTKLEDSAMYFCASSERASGLAKNIQYFGAGTRLSVL.

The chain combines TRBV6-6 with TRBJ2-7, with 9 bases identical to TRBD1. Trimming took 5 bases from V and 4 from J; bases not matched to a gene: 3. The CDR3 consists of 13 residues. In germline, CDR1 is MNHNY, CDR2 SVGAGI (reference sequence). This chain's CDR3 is CASSGDRAYEQYF. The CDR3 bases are TGTGCCAGCAGTGGGGACAGGGCATACGAGCAGTACTTC.

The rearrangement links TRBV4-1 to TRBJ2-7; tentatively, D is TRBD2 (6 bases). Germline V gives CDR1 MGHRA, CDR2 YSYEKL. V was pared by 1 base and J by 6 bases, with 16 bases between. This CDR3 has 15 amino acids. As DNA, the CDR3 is TGCGCCAGCAGCCAAGCGGGAGTTAGGTTTGGCGAGCAGTACTTC. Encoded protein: CASSQAGVRFGEQYF.

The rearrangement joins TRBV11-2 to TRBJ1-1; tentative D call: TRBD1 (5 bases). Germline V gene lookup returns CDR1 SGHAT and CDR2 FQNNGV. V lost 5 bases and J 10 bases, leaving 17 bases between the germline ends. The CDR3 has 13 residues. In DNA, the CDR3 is TGTGCCAGCAGCACCCAAAATGGGGGGGGAGCTTTCTTT. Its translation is CASSTQNGGGAFF. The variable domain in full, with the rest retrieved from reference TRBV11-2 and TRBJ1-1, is EAGVAQSPRYKIIEKRQSVAFWCNPISGHATLYWYQQILGQGPKLLIQFQNNGVVDDSQLPKDRFSAERLKGVDSTLKIQPAKLEDSAVYLCASSTQNGGGAFFGQGTRLTVV.